The 7 T cell receptor beta chains in this list originate from one sample, sequenced in a study of T cells in Graves' hyperthyroidism and ophthalmopathy. It was RNA transcripts that yielded the amplified TCR beta CDR3 regions. The study used the HTBI primer set for a first-round RT-PCR of the TCR CDR3. TCRdb itself ran the multiplex PCR reads through MiXCR, one entry per CDR3 protein. The sample contains more than 650,000 distinct CDR3 sequences, 12% to 15% of which appear only once. Sequenced input: blood. These receptors all stem from a woman aged 18 to 35 with Graves' hyperthyroidism.

This clonotype was counted many times. The chain links TRBV12-3 or TRBV12-4 to TRBJ2-5; tentatively, D is TRBD2 (6 bases). Trimming took off 7 bases at V and 4 bases at J, with 22 bases between the two ends. CDR3 size: 16 residues. Here the CDR3 DNA reads TGTGCCAGCACCTTGGGTCGCCGGGGGAGGTCAGAGACCCAGTACTTC. It is translated as CASTLGRRGRSETQYF.

This clonotype was seen at least ten times. The chain recombines TRBV11-2 with TRBJ2-1; D gene unclear. The CDR3 sequence is 13 residues long. Germline CDR1 and CDR2: SGHAT and FQNNGV. Trimming took off 4 bases at V and 0 bases at J, with 4 bases between the two ends. The CDR3 here is CASSSLSYNEQFF. The CDR3 DNA reads as TGTGCCAGCAGCTCCCTCTCCTACAATGAGCAGTTCTTC.

This clonotype has ten or more counts. The V gene is TRBV12-3 or TRBV12-4, the J gene TRBJ2-1; D is unresolved. V shed 6 bases and J shed 2 bases, with 5 bases lying between them. The CDR3 sequence is 12 residues long. In DNA form, the CDR3 reads TGTGCCAGCAGCCAGACCTACAATGAGCAGTTCTTC. This codes for CASSQTYNEQFF.

This clonotype was recorded many times. This rearrangement joins TRBV6-5 to TRBJ2-7, with TRBD2 identical over 7 bases. CDR3 size: 17 residues. Germline CDR1 reads MNHEY; CDR2 reads SVGAGI. After removal of 0 bases from V and 6 bases from J, the junction contained 14 bases not matched to a gene. CDR3 in amino acids: CASSYSNRRAGVAEQYF. The CDR3 nucleotides are TGTGCCAGCAGTTACTCGAACCGTCGGGCGGGAGTGGCCGAGCAGTACTTC.

This chain connects TRBV30 to TRBJ2-7; D gene unclear. Between the trimmed V and J ends, which lost 4 bases and 0 bases, there was a span of 13 bases. The CDR3 contains 14 residues. The V gene's germline CDR1 is GTSNPN and CDR2 SVGIG (reference sequence). In nucleotides, the CDR3 is TGTGCCTGGAATCGTAGGATAACCTCCTACGAGCAGTACTTC. As protein: CAWNRRITSYEQYF.

In its sample, this clonotype was seen many times. This chain links TRBV7-9 with TRBJ2-7; maybe TRBD1 (6 bases). The V end lost 2 bases, the J end lost 6 bases, and 11 bases lay between the germline ends. Germline CDR1 and CDR2: SEHNR and FQNEAQ (reference sequence). The CDR3 is 13 residues long. CDR3 in DNA: TGTGCCAGCAGCTTAACAGGGCTCGGCGAGCAGTACTTC. Encoded protein: CASSLTGLGEQYF.

The chain combines TRBV7-9 with TRBJ2-7, with D hard to call. CDR1 is SEHNR, CDR2 FQNEAQ, per germline (reference sequence). V lost 5 bases and J lost 0, with 11 bases in between. This CDR3 is built from 14 residues. CDR3 sequence: CASSREQSSYEQYF. In DNA form, the CDR3 reads TGTGCCAGCAGCCGAGAACAAAGCTCCTACGAGCAGTACTTC. The variable domain in full, completed from reference TRBV7-9 and TRBJ2-7, reads DTGVSQNPRHKITKRGQNVTFRCDPISEHNRLYWYRQTLGQGPEFLTYFQNEAQLEKSRLLSDRFSAERPKGSFSTLEIQRTEQGDSAMYLCASSREQSSYEQYFGPGTRLTVT.